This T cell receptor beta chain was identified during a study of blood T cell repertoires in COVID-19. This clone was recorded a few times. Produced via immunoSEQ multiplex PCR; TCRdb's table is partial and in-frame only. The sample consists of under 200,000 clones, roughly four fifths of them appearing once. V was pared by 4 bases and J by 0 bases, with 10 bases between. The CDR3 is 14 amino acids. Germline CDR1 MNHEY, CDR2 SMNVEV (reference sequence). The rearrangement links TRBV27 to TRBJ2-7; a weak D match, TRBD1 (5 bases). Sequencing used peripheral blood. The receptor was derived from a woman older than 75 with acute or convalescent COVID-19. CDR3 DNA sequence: TGTGCCAGCAGTTCAGGGCCAAGCTCCTACGAGCAGTACTTC. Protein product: CASSSGPSSYEQYF.